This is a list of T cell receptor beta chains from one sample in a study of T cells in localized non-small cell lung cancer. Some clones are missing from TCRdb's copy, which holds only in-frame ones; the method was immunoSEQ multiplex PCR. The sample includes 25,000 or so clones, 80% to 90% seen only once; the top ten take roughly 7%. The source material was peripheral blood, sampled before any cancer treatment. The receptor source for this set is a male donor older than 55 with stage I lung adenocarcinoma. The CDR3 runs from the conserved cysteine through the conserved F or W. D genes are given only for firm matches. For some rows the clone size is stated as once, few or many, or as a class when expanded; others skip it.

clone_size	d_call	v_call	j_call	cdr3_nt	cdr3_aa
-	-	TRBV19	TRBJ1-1	TGTGCCAGTAGTTCGCCCAGGGGTGTGAGCACTGAAGCTTTCTTT	CASSSPRGVSTEAFF
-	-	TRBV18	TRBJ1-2	TGTGCCAGCTCACTATCGGCGGGTACGGATGGCTACACCTTC	CASSLSAGTDGYTF
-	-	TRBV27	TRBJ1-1	TGTGCCAGCAGTTCTCTGGGCTGGGGCACTGAAGCTTTCTTT	CASSSLGWGTEAFF
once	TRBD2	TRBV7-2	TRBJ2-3	TGTGCCAGCAGCTTAGAAGGATATGGGAGGGCAGATACGCAGTATTTT	CASSLEGYGRADTQYF
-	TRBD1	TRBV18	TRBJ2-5	TGTGCCAGCTCACCGGGACAGGGAGAGACCCAGTACTTC	CASSPGQGETQYF
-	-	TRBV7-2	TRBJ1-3	TGTGCCAGCAGCGCGGGAGGGGCCAGTGGTGGAAACACCATATATTTT	CASSAGGASGGNTIYF
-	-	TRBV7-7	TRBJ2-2	TGTGCCAGCAGCTTTGGGTCGAACACCGGGGAGCTGTTTTTT	CASSFGSNTGELFF
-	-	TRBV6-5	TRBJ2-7	TGTGCCAGCTCTAAGGGGGGCTCTTACGAGCAGTACTTC	CASSKGGSYEQYF
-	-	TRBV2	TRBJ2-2	TGTGCGAGGGGGGGGCTAGCCTCGGACGGGGAGCTGTTTTTT	CARGGLASDGELFF
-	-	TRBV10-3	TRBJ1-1	TGTGCCATCAGTGTACAAGTGAACACTGAAGCTTTCTTT	CAISVQVNTEAFF
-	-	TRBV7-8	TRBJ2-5	TGTGCCAGCAGTCAAAGCTGGGTGTCGGGGGAGACCCAGTACTTC	CASSQSWVSGETQYF
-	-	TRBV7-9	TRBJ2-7	TGTGCCAGCAGCTTAAATAGCGAAGGGACCTACGAGCAGTACTTC	CASSLNSEGTYEQYF
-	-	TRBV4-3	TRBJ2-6	TGCGCCAGCAGCCAAGATACGGGGGTCGGGGCCAACGTCCTGACTTTC	CASSQDTGVGANVLTF
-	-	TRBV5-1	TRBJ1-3	TGCGCCAGCAGCTTGGCCGGGACTCTCTCTGGAAACACCATATATTTT	CASSLAGTLSGNTIYF
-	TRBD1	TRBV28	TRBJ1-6	TGTGCCAGCAGCTCTACCGGGACAGCCAATTCACCCCTCCACTTT	CASSSTGTANSPLHF
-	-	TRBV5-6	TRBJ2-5	TGTGCCAGCAGCTTAACCGGCTGGGGGAGAGGGCAAGAGACCCAGTACTTC	CASSLTGWGRGQETQYF